This T cell receptor (beta chain) came from a study of blood T cell repertoires in COVID-19. Libraries were prepared by immunoSEQ multiplex PCR; TCRdb keeps only in-frame clonotypes and omits some of them. Of 220,000 or so clones in the sample, roughly 89% were seen once. This clone was seen a single time. The CDR3 loop spans 15 amino acids. The germline V gene has CDR1 LGHDT and CDR2 YNNKEL (reference sequence). The ends were cut back, 0 bases at V and 4 bases at J, with 10 bases in the middle. The TCR sequence derives from a man aged 25 to 40 who had been exposed to COVID-19. The chain carries TRBV3-1 (or the pseudogene TRBV3-2) and TRBJ1-5, with TRBD1 as a possible D gene (5 bases). The specimen was PBMCs or T cells enriched from blood (not recorded which). CDR3 sequence (DNA): TGTGCCAGCAGCCAAGAAGGTAGGGGAAATCAGCCCCAGCATTTT. Amino acid sequence: CASSQEGRGNQPQHF.